The following is a TCR beta chain sequence with its context. The count of this clonotype is one. Its antigen target is currently unknown. Base-call qualities are not available, and no considerably larger clone is one nucleotide away. A lone read offers only weak evidence. These data are taken from a study of CD8 T cells in Susac syndrome (dated by TCRdb to 2018 to 2020). The study in broad terms: Whether CD8+ T cell activation and differentiation in Susac syndrome was antigen driven was tested using repertoire sequencing. The paper as a whole reports these results and caveats: The number of individuals in the TCR sequencing and HLA analysis was acknowledged as relatively small.

Peripheral blood CD8+ and CD4+ T cells from healthy donors, Susac syndrome patients and multiple sclerosis patients were profiled by high-throughput TCR beta sequencing. Healthy donors were age- and sex-matched controls. CD8+ TEMRA cells were enriched by FACS, while bulk CD8+ and CD4+ T cells were purified by magnetic negative isolation. Blood was drawn into EDTA tubes, processed within 24 hours, and PBMCs were isolated by density gradient centrifugation. PBMCs intended for TCR sequencing were frozen in liquid nitrogen and were later thawed in a 37 degrees C water bath. A purity of at least 90% was achieved for sorted or isolated CD4+, CD8+ and CD8+ TEMRA cells. The CDR1 and CDR2 encoded by the germline V gene are SGHVS and FNYEAQ. The germline V end is reduced by 0 bases and the J end by 6 bases; junction bases left unmatched: 6. Inclusive of the bounding cysteine and phenylalanine, the CDR3 is 16 residues long. Only CDR3 DNA is held: 48 bases, read in frame from base 1.

RNA was extracted using the RNeasy kit, and roughly 0.45 to 1 microgram was reverse transcribed with random hexamers. The immunoSEQ multiplex PCR assay, covering 54 Vbeta and 13 Jbeta segments, was used to amplify TCR beta CDR3 regions. Bias from PCR amplification was corrected by using a synthetic template baseline for primer optimization and for computational correction. The original pipeline was this. Reads were assigned to V, D and J genes according to IMGT and analyzed in immunoSEQ Analyzer, with only productive sequences retained. To calculate clonality, Shannon entropy was normalized by log2 of the number of productive unique sequences and then subtracted from one. For each patient and control, public and private clones were evaluated within the 100 most prevalent clones. A clone was defined as Susac-specific if it was absent from the healthy and MS cohorts, from roughly 1,000 published viral clones and from other ImmuneACCESS disease sequences. TCRdb applied fastp at Q25 and MiXCR to the public reads, then kept only in-frame beta chains. CDR3 protein sequences are deduplicated, and each keeps its most common genes and DNA. The V and J calls here are based on TCRdb, not the publication. For this sample the table gives about 140,000 distinct CDR3 sequences, of which around 94% were detected only once. The top ten constitute more than 0.065% of the sample.

The clonotype was recovered from a human donor in good health. Sequencing was carried out using CD4+ T cells from PBMCs. The V and J segments used are TRBV7-6 and TRBJ2-3; TRBD2 matches 10 bases in the middle. CDR3 region: CASSLAPAGGPDTQYF. The sequenced DNA: TGTGCCAGCAGCTTAGCCCCAGCGGGAGGGCCGGATACGCAGTATTTT.